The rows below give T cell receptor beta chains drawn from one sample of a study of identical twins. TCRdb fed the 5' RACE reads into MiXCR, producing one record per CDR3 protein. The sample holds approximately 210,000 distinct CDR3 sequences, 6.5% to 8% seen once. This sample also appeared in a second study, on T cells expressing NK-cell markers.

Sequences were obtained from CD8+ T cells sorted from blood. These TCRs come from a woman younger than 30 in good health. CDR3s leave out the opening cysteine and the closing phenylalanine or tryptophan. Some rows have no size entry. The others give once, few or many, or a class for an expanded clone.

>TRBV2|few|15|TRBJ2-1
ASRGGGTLTRYNEQF
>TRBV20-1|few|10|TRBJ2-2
SARGETGELF
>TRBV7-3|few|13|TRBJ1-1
ASSLTITGGTEAF
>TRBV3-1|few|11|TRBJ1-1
ASSRGENTEAF
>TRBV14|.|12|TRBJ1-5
ASSFTGEGQPQH
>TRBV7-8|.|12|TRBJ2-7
ASSLVGGAVEQY
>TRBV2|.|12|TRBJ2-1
ASIVSLTHNEQF
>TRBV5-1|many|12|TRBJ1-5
ASSLQGGYQPQH
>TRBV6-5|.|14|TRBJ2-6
ASSSGTSSGANVLT
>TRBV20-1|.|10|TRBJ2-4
SAPDPKNIQY
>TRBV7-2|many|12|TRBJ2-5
ASSLPGAQETQY
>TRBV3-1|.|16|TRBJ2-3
ASSQDRTRDRTTDTQY
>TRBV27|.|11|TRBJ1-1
ASSLTGDAEAF
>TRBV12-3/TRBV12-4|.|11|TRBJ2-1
ASSYEGRSEQF
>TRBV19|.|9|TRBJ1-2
ATKTGLGYT
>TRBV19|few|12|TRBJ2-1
ASSIGQGRNEQF
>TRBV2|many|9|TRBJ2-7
ASNSVYEQY
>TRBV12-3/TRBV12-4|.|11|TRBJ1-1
ASSLPGWTEAF
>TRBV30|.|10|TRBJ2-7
AWSGEGYEQY
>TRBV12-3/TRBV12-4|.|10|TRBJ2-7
ASSFSDYEQY
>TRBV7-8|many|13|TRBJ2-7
ASSLEAESSYEQY
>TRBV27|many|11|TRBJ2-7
ASSQGPVGEQY
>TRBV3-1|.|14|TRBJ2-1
ASSQEIAGASNEQF
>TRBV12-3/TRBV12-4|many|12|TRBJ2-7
ASSWGGRPSEQY
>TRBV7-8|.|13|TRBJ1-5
ASSLFGGSNQPQH
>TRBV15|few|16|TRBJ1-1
ATSRTTSYRGGDTEAF
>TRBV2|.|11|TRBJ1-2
APTGQGAYGYT
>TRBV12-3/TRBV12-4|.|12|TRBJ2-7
ASSFGTGGAEQY
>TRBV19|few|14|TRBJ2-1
ASTIWGAGGHNEQF
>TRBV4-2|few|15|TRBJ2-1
ASSQDLGLAVNNEQF
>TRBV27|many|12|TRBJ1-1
ASRLAGLNTEAF
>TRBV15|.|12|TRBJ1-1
ATSSVPPDTEAF
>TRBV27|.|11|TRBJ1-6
ASTRTYNSPLH
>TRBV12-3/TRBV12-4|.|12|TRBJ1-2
ASSFGLGVGGYT
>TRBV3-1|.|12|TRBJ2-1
ASSQPQGGLEQF
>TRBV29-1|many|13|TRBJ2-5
SVEGIADLQETQY
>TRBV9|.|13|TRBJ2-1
ASSAGASSYNEQF
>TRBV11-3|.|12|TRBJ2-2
ASSRRAVDRELF
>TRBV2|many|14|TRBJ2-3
ASSESRGGSTDTQY
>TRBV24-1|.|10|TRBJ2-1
ANKREGCEQF
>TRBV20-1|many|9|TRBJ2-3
SALLSDTQY
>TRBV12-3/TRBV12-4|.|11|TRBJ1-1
ASAEPGDTEAF
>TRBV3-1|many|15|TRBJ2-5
ASSQDPAGHSKETQY
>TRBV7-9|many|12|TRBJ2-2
ASSLTRGTGELF
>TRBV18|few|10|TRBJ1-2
ASSPDRSGYT
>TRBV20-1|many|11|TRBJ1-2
SARDRGSYGYT
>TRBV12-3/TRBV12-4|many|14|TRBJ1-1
ASSLGQGTMNTEAF